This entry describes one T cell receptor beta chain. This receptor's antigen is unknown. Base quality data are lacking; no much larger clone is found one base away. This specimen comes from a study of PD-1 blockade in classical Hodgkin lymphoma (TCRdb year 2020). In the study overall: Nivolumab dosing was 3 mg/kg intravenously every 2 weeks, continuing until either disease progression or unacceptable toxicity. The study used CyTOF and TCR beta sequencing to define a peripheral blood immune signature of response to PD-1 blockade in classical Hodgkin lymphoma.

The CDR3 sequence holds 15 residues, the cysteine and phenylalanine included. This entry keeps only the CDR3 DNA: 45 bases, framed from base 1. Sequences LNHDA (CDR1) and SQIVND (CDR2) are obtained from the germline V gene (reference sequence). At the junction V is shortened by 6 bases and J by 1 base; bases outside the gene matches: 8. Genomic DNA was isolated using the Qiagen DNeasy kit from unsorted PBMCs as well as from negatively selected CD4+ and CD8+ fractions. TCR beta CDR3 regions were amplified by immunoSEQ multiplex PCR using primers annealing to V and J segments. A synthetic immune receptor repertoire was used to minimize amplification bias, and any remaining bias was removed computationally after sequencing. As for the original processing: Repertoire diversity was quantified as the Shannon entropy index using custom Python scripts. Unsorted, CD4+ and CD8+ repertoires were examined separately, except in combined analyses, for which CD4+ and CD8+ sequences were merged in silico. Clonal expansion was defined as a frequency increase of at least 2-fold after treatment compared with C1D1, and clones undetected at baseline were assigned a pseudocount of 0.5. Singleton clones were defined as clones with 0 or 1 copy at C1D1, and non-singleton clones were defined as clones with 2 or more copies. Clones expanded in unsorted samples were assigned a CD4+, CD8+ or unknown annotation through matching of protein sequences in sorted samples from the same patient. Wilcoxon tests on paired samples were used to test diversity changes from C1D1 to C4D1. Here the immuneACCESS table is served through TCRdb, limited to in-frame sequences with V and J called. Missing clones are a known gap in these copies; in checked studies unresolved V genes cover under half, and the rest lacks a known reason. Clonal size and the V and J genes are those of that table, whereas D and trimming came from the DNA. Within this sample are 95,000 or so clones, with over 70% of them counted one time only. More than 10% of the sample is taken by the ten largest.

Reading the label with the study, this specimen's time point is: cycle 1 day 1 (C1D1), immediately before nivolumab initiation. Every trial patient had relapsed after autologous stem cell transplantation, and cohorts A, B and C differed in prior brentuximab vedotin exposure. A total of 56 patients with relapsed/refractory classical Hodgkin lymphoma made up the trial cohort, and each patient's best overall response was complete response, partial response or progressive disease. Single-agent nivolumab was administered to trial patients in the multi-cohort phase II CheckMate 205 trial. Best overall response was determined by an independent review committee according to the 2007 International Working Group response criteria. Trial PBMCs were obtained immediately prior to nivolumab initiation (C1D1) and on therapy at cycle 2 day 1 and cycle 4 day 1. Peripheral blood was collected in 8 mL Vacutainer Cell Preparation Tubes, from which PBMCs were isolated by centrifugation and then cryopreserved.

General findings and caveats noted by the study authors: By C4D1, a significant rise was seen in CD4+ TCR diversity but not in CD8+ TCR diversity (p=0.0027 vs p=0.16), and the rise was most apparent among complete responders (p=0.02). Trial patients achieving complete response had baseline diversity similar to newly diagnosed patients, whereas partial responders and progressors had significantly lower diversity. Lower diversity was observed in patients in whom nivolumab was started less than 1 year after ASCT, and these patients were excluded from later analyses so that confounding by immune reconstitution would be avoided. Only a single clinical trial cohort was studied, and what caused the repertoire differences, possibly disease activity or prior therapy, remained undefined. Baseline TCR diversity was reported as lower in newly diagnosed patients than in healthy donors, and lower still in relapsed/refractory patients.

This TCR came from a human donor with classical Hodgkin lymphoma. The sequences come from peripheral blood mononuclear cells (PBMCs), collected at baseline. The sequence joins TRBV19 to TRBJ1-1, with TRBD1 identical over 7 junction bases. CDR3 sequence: CASRSGQAPNTEAFF. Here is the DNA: TGTGCCAGTAGGTCAGGACAGGCCCCGAACACTGAAGCTTTCTTT. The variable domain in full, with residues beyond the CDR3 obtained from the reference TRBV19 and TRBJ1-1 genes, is DGGITQSPKYLFRKEGQNVTLSCEQNLNHDAMYWYRQDPGQGLRLIYYSQIVNDFQKGDIAEGYSVSREKKESFPLTVTSAQKNPTAFYLCASRSGQAPNTEAFFGQGTRLTVV.